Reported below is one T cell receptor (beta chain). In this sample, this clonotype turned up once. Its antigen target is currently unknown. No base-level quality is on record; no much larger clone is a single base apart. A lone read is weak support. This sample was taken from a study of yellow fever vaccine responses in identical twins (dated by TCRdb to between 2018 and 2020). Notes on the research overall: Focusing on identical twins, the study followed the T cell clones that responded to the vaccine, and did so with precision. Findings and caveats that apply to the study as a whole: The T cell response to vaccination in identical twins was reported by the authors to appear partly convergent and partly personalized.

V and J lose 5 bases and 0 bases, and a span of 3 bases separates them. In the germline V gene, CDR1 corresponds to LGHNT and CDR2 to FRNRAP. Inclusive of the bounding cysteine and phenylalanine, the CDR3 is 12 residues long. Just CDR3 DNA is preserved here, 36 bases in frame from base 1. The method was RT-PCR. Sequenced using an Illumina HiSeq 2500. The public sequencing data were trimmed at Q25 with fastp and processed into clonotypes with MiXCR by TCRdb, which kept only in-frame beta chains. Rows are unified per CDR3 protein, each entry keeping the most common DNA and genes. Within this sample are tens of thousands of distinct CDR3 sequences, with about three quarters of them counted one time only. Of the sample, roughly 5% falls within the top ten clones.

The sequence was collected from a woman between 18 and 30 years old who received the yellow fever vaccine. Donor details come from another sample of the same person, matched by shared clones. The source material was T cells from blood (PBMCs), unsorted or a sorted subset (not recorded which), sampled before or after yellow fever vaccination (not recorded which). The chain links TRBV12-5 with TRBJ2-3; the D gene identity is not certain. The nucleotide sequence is TGTGCTAGTGGTACTAGCACAGATACGCAGTATTTT. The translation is CASGTSTDTQYF.